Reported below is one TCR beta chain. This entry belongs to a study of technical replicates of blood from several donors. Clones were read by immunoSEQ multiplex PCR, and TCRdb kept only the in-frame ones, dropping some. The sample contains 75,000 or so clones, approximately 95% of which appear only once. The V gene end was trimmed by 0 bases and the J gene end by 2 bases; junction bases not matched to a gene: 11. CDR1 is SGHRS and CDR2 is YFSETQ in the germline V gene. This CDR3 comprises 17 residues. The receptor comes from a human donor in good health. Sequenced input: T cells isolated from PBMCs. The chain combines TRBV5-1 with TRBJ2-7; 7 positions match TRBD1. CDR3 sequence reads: CASSLAYVGQAAYEQYF. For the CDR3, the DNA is TGCGCCAGCAGCTTGGCCTACGTAGGACAGGCGGCCTACGAGCAGTACTTC.